The next 30 T cell receptor beta chains were all read from a single sample in a study of brain T cells in children with intractable seizures. Noted time point: blood from clinic visit 5 months post-surgery; TSC patient then seizure free. This table comes from immunoSEQ multiplex PCR, and its TCRdb copy is limited to in-frame clones, with some not included. The table lists about 340,000 clones, 85% to 95% of them singletons, with roughly 5.7% in the top ten. Sample: peripheral blood, taken around 5 months after surgery. The receptors derive from a boy under three years old with tuberous sclerosis and intractable seizures.

This clone is a singleton in its sample. This sequence joins TRBV27 and TRBJ2-1, with TRBD2 matching 7 bases. Germline trimming cut 5 bases from V and 8 bases from J; bases unmatched to any gene: 9. Germline V CDR1 and CDR2: MNHEY, SMNVEV (reference sequence). The CDR3 runs 14 residues. The CDR3 spells CASSMVGRLDEQFF. CDR3 nucleotide sequence: TGTGCCAGCAGTATGGTCGGGAGGCTAGATGAGCAGTTCTTC.

The chain couples TRBV7-9 to TRBJ2-2; 7 nucleotides match TRBD2. V shed 7 bases and J 7 bases; nucleotides not matched to a gene: 3. Germline CDR1 is SEHNR and CDR2 is FQNEAQ (reference sequence). CDR3 size: 12 residues. The CDR3 region has the DNA TGTGCCAGCACCAGGGAGGGCGGGGAGCTGTTTTTT. It encodes CASTREGGELFF.

The genes are TRBV30 and TRBJ1-1; 7 positions match TRBD1. The V segment lost 2 bases and the J segment 0 bases; nucleotides outside the gene matches: 15. The V gene's germline CDR1 is GTSNPN and CDR2 SVGIG (reference sequence). CDR3 length equals 18 residues. CDR3 in DNA: TGTGCCTGGAGTTTTGGAATTGTCTCGGACAGGATGAACACTGAAGCTTTCTTT. Translation gives CAWSFGIVSDRMNTEAFF.

V and J are TRBV21-1 and TRBJ2-7; the table's D call, TRBD2, has no DNA check behind it. TRBV21-1 is classified as a pseudogene. This CDR3 is 12 amino acids long. The CDR3 bases are TGTGCCAGCAATCAGGGGAGGGGCGAGCAGTACTTC. This translates into CASNQGRGEQYF.

This chain links TRBV24-1 with TRBJ1-2, with a tentative D call TRBD1 (5 bases). Germline CDR1 and CDR2: KGHDR and SFDVKD. The V gene lost 3 bases and the J gene lost 4 bases, with 11 bases spanning the gap. The CDR3 has 14 amino acids. The CDR3 bases are TGTGCCACCAGTGATGGACCGGGGGTCTATGGCTACACCTTC. The encoded protein is CATSDGPGVYGYTF.

The rearrangement uses TRBV27 and TRBJ1-2, with a possible D match to TRBD1 (5 bases). V was shortened by 5 bases and J by 1 base, with 20 bases between the two germline ends. There are 17 residues in the CDR3. In germline, CDR1 is MNHEY, CDR2 SMNVEV (reference sequence). The CDR3 sequence is CASSPRVWGPLNYGYTF. CDR3 DNA: TGTGCCAGCAGTCCCCGGGTTTGGGGACCCCTTAACTATGGCTACACCTTC.

The chain is built from TRBV9 and TRBJ1-2; 10 nucleotides agree with TRBD1. The CDR3 extends over 14 amino acids. In germline, CDR1 is SGDLS, CDR2 YYNGEE. V was clipped by 4 bases and J by 6 bases; unmatched bases: 6. CDR3 residues: CASSIAGQGNGYTF. DNA of the CDR3: TGTGCCAGCAGCATAGCGGGACAGGGGAATGGCTACACCTTC.

The chain links TRBV30 to TRBJ2-1, with no clear D. Trimming stripped 0 bases from V and 5 bases from J, with 8 bases between. Germline V lookup: CDR1 GTSNPN, CDR2 SVGIG (reference sequence). The CDR3 consists of 13 residues. This CDR3 reads CAWSVGQHNEQFF. In nucleotides, the CDR3 is TGTGCCTGGAGTGTAGGGCAGCACAATGAGCAGTTCTTC.

J is TRBJ1-5 and V is TRBV7-9; TRBD1 aligns across 11 bases. Trimming at V came to 1 base and at J to 8 bases, leaving 1 base not matched to a gene. Germline V gene sequence: CDR1 SEHNR, CDR2 FQNEAQ (reference sequence). CDR3 length equals 14 residues. Here the CDR3 DNA reads TGTGCCAGCAGCTTAGGGACAGGGGGCAAGCCCCAGCATTTT. It translates to CASSLGTGGKPQHF.

This clone appeared once. The chain combines TRBV27 with TRBJ2-5; 7 bases line up with TRBD1. Per the germline V gene, CDR1 is MNHEY and CDR2 is SMNVEV (reference sequence). With 3 bases clipped from V and 6 bases from J, the junction kept 4 bases outside the gene matches. CDR3 length: 13 residues. The CDR3 is CASSLGRGKTQYF. The CDR3 DNA reads TGTGCCAGCAGTTTGGGCAGGGGGAAGACCCAGTACTTC.

The V gene is TRBV28, the J gene TRBJ1-5; D is uncertain. Germline values: CDR1 MDHEN, CDR2 SYDVKM. V gave up 4 bases and J gave up 6 bases, with 19 bases separating them. CDR3 size: 16 residues. The CDR3 loop reads CASSSPRTVWIQPQHF. As DNA, the CDR3 is TGTGCCAGCAGTTCCCCGCGGACCGTCTGGATTCAGCCCCAGCATTTT.

This CDR3 reads CASRTRGSYEQYF. CDR3 bases: TGTGCCAGCAGAACGAGAGGGTCCTACGAGCAGTACTTC. The chain combines TRBV2 with TRBJ2-7; tentatively, D is TRBD2 (5 bases). The CDR3 length is 13 residues. Between the trimmed V and J ends, which lost 6 bases and 1 base, there was a span of 10 bases. Germline V gene lookup returns CDR1 SNHLY and CDR2 FYNNEI.

The chain carries TRBV5-5 and TRBJ1-2; 10 bases fit TRBD1. This CDR3 contains 14 residues. V lost 4 bases, J lost 4 bases, and 4 bases stayed unmatched. CDR1 and CDR2 from the germline V gene are SGHKS and YYEKEE (reference sequence). DNA of the CDR3: TGTGCCAGCAGCCCGGGACAGGGGCTCTATGGCTACACCTTC. Amino acid sequence: CASSPGQGLYGYTF.

V usage is TRBV19 and J usage is TRBJ2-6, with D possibly TRBD1 on 5 matching bases. The CDR3 contains 13 residues. Per germline, CDR1 LNHDA and CDR2 SQIVND (reference sequence). V lost 10 bases to trimming and J lost 2 bases, with 9 bases between them. The CDR3 DNA follows: TGTGCCACCCAGGGCCCTGGGGCCAACGTCCTGACTTTC. This translates into CATQGPGANVLTF. The variable domain in full, completed from reference TRBV19 and TRBJ2-6, reads DGGITQSPKYLFRKEGQNVTLSCEQNLNHDAMYWYRQDPGQGLRLIYYSQIVNDFQKGDIAEGYSVSREKKESFPLTVTSAQKNPTAFYLCATQGPGANVLTFGAGSRLTVL.

V usage is TRBV3-1 (or the pseudogene TRBV3-2) and J usage is TRBJ1-4, with unresolved D. V was pared by 0 bases and J by 9 bases, with 17 bases between. The CDR3 contains 16 residues. The germline CDR1 and CDR2 sequences are LGHDT and YNNKEL (reference sequence). The CDR3 sequence: CASSQERVVDWKKLFF. CDR3 coding DNA: TGTGCCAGCAGCCAAGAGAGAGTGGTGGATTGGAAAAAACTGTTTTTT.

The chain couples TRBV28 to TRBJ2-5; 7 nucleotides agree with TRBD2. The CDR3 consists of 15 residues. Germline CDR1 reads MDHEN; CDR2 reads SYDVKM. V was clipped by 3 bases and J by 5 bases; unmatched bases: 9. The CDR3 DNA sequence: TGTGCCAGCAGTTTGGGAGGGGTGGAAGAGGAGACCCAGTACTTC. Amino acid sequence: CASSLGGVEEETQYF.

V is TRBV18 and J is TRBJ2-7; D might be TRBD1 (5 bases). The germline V gene encodes CDR1 KGHSH and CDR2 LQKENI. CDR3 length: 13 residues. The V end lost 2 bases, the J end lost 4 bases, and 9 bases lay between the germline ends. CDR3 amino acids: CASSPDSGYEQYF. The CDR3 DNA follows: TGTGCCAGCTCACCAGACAGTGGTTACGAGCAGTACTTC.

The chain recombines TRBV3-1 (or the pseudogene TRBV3-2) with TRBJ2-5, with a weak D call TRBD1 (6 bases). Deletions cut 2 bases from V and 6 bases from J, with 19 bases between. This CDR3 comprises 16 residues. In germline, CDR1 is LGHDT, CDR2 YNNKEL (reference sequence). The CDR3 region has the DNA TGTGCCAGCAGCCAACCCGGGACACTTGGGGAAAAGACCCAGTACTTC. Translation gives CASSQPGTLGEKTQYF.

V gene TRBV11-3 combines with J gene TRBJ1-1, with 7 bases identical to TRBD1. CDR1 is SGHNT, CDR2 YENEEA, per germline. The CDR3 is made up of 13 amino acids. V gave up 3 bases and J gave up 8 bases; unmatched junction bases: 6. The DNA of the CDR3 is TGTGCCAGCAGCTTCGTGAAGGGGGCGGAAGCTTTCTTT. Amino acid sequence: CASSFVKGAEAFF.

This clone was recorded only once. The V gene is TRBV6-1, the J gene TRBJ2-7; D gene uncertain. Germline V gene data show CDR1 as MNHNS and CDR2 as SASEGT. The CDR3 is 14 residues long. Deletions cut 0 bases from V and 3 bases from J, with 9 bases between. The CDR3 DNA reads as TGTGCCAGCAGTGAAGCCGGCAGACACTACGAGCAGTACTTC. As protein: CASSEAGRHYEQYF.

The chain uses TRBV2 and TRBJ2-2, with 11 bases identical to TRBD2. Germline V gives CDR1 SNHLY, CDR2 FYNNEI. The J segment lost 3 bases and the V segment lost 4 bases, leaving 7 bases of the junction unmatched. The CDR3 contains 17 residues. CDR3: CASSGLAGFGDTGELFF. The DNA of the CDR3 is TGTGCCAGCAGTGGACTAGCGGGATTCGGCGACACCGGGGAGCTGTTTTTT. Supplemented by reference TRBV2 and TRBJ2-2, the full variable domain reads EPEVTQTPSHQVTQMGQEVILRCVPISNHLYFYWYRQILGQKVEFLVSFYNNEISEKSEIFDDQFSVERPDGSNFTLKIRSTKLEDSAMYFCASSGLAGFGDTGELFFGEGSRLTVL.

The rearrangement links TRBV6-5 to TRBJ1-1, with unresolved D. Trimming cost V 1 base and J 5 bases, with 17 bases left between them. The CDR3 has 16 residues. The germline V gene encodes CDR1 MNHEY and CDR2 SVGAGI. DNA of the CDR3: TGTGCCAGCAGTTACTGGGATGGGCTCTCAGGTACTGAAGCTTTCTTT. It codes for CASSYWDGLSGTEAFF.

The rearrangement links TRBV6-5 to TRBJ1-2; 9 bases align to TRBD1. The CDR3 spans 14 residues. CDR1 and CDR2 (germline): MNHEY, SVGAGI. V lost 5 bases, J lost 3 bases, and 4 bases stayed unmatched. CDR3 bases: TGTGCCAGCAGTACAGGGGGCTTAGACTATGGCTACACCTTC. Protein product: CASSTGGLDYGYTF.

This sequence joins TRBV4-2 and TRBJ1-2; 9 bases line up with TRBD1. This CDR3 comprises 15 residues. Trimming took 0 bases from V and 3 from J; bases not matched to a gene: 2. In germline, CDR1 is LGHNA, CDR2 YNFKEQ. The CDR3 coding sequence is TGTGCCAGCAGCCAAGATGGACAGGGGTACTATGGCTACACCTTC. Residues: CASSQDGQGYYGYTF.

This chain links TRBV7-9 with TRBJ2-7; D unresolved. Germline values: CDR1 SEHNR, CDR2 FQNEAQ (reference sequence). The CDR3 is 13 residues long. V lost 5 bases and J lost 0, with 8 bases in between. CDR3 nucleotides: TGTGCCAGCAGCCTTTTTAGCTCCTACGAGCAGTACTTC. Protein: CASSLFSSYEQYF.

The rearrangement joins TRBV5-6 to TRBJ2-1; D remains unclear. The germline V gene has CDR1 SGHDT and CDR2 YYEEEE. The CDR3 loop spans 14 amino acids. The ends were cut back, 2 bases at V and 2 bases at J, with 8 bases in the middle. The CDR3 spells CASSFGPPYNEQFF. CDR3 bases: TGTGCCAGCAGCTTCGGACCTCCCTACAATGAGCAGTTCTTC.

The rearrangement uses TRBV7-6 and TRBJ2-7; a possible D gene is TRBD2 (5 bases). The CDR3 spans 12 residues. With 5 bases removed from V and 3 bases from J, the gap between germline ends came to 8 bases. Germline V gene lookup returns CDR1 SGHVS and CDR2 FNYEAQ. The CDR3 DNA reads as TGTGCCAGCAGCGCTGACTACTACGAGCAGTACTTC. This translates into CASSADYYEQYF.

The genes are TRBV19 and TRBJ2-7; 8 bases fit TRBD2. The J segment lost 3 bases and the V segment lost 3 bases, leaving 7 bases of the junction unmatched. The CDR3 contains 15 residues. Germline-derived CDR1 and CDR2 are LNHDA and SQIVND (reference sequence). The CDR3 DNA reads as TGTGCCAGTAGTATGAGGGAAGCGGGAGACTACGAGCAGTACTTC. It translates to CASSMREAGDYEQYF.

This chain uses TRBV30 with TRBJ2-7; 12 bases match TRBD1. This CDR3 region has 14 residues. Germline CDR1 and CDR2: GTSNPN and SVGIG (reference sequence). V shed 4 bases, J shed 6 bases, and the junction held 7 bases outside the gene matches. CDR3 residues: CAWMPGTGGPEQYF. DNA for the CDR3: TGTGCCTGGATGCCCGGGACAGGGGGCCCCGAGCAGTACTTC.

The rearrangement uses TRBV19 and TRBJ1-5; D uncertain. The germline CDR1 and CDR2 sequences are LNHDA and SQIVND (reference sequence). The CDR3 runs 15 residues. V was shortened by 2 bases and J by 0 bases, with 8 bases between the two germline ends. The CDR3 sequence: CASSISEYSNQPQHF. CDR3 coding DNA: TGTGCCAGTAGTATATCAGAATATAGCAATCAGCCCCAGCATTTT.